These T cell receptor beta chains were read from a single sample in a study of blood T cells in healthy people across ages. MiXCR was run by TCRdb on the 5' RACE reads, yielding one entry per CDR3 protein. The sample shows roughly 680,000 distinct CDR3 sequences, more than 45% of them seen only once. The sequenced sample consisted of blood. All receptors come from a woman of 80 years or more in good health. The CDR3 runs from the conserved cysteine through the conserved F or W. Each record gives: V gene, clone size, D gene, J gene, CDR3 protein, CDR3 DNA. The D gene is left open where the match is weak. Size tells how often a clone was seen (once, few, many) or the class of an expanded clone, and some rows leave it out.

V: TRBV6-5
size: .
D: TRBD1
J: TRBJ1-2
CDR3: CASSYSRQGAEGNYGYTF
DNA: TGTGCCAGCAGTTACTCCCGACAGGGGGCTGAGGGTAACTATGGCTACACCTTC

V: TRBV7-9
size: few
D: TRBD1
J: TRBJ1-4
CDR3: CASSLAGQGANEKLFF
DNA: TGTGCCAGCAGCTTAGCCGGACAGGGGGCTAATGAAAAACTGTTTTTT

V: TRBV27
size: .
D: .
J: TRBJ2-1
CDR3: CASRVGNEQFF
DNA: TGTGCCAGCCGAGTTGGGAATGAGCAGTTCTTC

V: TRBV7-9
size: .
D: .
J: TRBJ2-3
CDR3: CASSSGHLTDTQYF
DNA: TGTGCCAGCAGCTCTGGACACCTCACAGATACGCAGTATTTT

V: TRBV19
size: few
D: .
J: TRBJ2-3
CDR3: CASRSPGHLADTQYF
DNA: TGTGCCAGTAGGTCCCCGGGACATCTGGCGGATACGCAGTATTTT

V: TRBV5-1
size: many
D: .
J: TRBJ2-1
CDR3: CASSLVASSSGTISSYNEQFF
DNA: TGCGCCAGCAGCTTGGTGGCGTCCTCAAGTGGGACCATTAGCTCCTACAATGAGCAGTTCTTC

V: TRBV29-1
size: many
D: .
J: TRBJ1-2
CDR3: CSVVPSMGPNYGYTF
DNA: TGCAGCGTTGTCCCTTCGATGGGGCCTAACTATGGCTACACCTTC

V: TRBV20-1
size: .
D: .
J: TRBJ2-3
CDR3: CSARDRVRVDTQYF
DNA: TGCAGTGCTAGAGATCGTGTACGCGTAGATACGCAGTATTTT

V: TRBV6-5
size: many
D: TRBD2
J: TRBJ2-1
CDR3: CASSYAISSGWTYNEQFF
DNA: TGTGCCAGCAGTTACGCCATCTCTAGCGGGTGGACCTACAATGAGCAGTTCTTC

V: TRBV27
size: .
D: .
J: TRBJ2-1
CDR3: CASSFGFGYEQFF
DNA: TGTGCCAGCAGTTTTGGGTTTGGGTATGAGCAGTTCTTC

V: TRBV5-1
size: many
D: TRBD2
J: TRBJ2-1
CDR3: CASSWGLAGGVYNEQFF
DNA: TGCGCCAGCAGCTGGGGACTAGCGGGAGGGGTCTACAATGAGCAGTTCTTC

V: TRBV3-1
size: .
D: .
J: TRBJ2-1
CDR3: CASSRAEVNEQFF
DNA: TGTGCCAGCAGCCGGGCTGAGGTTAATGAGCAGTTCTTC

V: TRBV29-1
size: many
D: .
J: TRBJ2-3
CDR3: CSVDLDRVYPDTQYF
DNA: TGCAGCGTTGACCTCGACAGAGTCTACCCAGATACGCAGTATTTT

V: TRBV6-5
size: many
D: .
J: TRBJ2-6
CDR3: CASSPKGVGANVLTF
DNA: TGTGCCAGCAGTCCTAAGGGGGTCGGGGCCAACGTCCTGACTTTC

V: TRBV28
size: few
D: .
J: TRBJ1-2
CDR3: CASSLGKGHYGYTF
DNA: TGTGCCAGCAGTTTAGGAAAGGGGCACTATGGCTACACCTTC

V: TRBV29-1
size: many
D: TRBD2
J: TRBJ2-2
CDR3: CSVEKRGRLPGELFF
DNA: TGCAGCGTTGAAAAGCGGGGCCGTCTCCCGGGGGAGCTGTTTTTT

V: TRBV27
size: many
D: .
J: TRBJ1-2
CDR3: CASPSGLNGYTF
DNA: TGTGCCAGCCCTAGCGGCTTGAATGGCTACACCTTC

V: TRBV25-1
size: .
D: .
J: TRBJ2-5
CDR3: CASSRVGAAQETQYF
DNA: TGTGCCAGCAGTAGAGTCGGGGCTGCCCAAGAGACCCAGTACTTC

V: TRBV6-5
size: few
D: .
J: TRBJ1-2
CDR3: CASSYAPGAYGYTF
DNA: TGTGCCAGCAGTTACGCGCCAGGGGCATATGGCTACACCTTC

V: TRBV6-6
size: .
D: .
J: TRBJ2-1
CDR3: CASSYLQGRGHNEQFF
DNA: TGTGCCAGCAGTTACCTCCAGGGTAGAGGACACAATGAGCAGTTCTTC

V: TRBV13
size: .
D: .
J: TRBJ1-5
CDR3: CASSLGLGGNQPQHF
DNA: TGTGCCAGCAGCTTAGGCCTCGGTGGCAATCAGCCCCAGCATTTT

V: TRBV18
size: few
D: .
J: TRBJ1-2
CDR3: CASSPRTGFNYGYTF
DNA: TGTGCCAGCTCACCACGAACGGGATTTAACTATGGCTACACCTTC

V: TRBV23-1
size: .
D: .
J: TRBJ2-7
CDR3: CASSQSVDSLTYEQYF
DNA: TGCGCCAGCAGTCAATCGGTCGACAGCCTCACCTACGAGCAGTACTTC

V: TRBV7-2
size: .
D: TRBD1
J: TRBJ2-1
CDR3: CASSLLGTGGFYNEQFF
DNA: TGTGCCAGCAGCTTATTAGGGACAGGGGGCTTCTACAATGAGCAGTTCTTC

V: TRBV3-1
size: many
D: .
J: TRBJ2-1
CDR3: CASSQAGPNEQFF
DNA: TGTGCCAGCAGCCAGGCGGGGCCCAATGAGCAGTTCTTC

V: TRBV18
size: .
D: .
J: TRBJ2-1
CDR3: CASSATRGYNEQFF
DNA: TGTGCCAGCTCAGCAACTAGGGGATACAATGAGCAGTTCTTC